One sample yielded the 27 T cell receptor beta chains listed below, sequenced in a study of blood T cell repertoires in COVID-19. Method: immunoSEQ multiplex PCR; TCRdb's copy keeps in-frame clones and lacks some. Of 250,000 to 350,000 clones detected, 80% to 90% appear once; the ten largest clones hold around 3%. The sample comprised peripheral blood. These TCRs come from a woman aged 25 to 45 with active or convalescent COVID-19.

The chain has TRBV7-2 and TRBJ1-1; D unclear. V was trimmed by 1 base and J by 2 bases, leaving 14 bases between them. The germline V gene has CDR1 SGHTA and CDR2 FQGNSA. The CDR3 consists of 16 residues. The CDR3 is CASSLEQPGVNTEAFF. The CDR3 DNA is TGTGCCAGCAGCTTAGAGCAACCCGGGGTTAACACTGAAGCTTTCTTT.

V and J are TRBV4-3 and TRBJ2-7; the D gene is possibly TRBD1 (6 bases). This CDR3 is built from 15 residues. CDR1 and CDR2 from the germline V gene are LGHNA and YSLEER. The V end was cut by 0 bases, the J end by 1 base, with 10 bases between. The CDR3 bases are TGCGCCAGCAGCCAAGATACCAGGGGTTCCTACGAGCAGTACTTC. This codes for CASSQDTRGSYEQYF.

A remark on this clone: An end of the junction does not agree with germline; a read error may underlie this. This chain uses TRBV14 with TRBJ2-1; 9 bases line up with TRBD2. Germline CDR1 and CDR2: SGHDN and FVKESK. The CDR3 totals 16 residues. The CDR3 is CANSQGRGGVYNEQFF. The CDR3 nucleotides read TGTGCCAACAGCCAAGGGCGCGGGGGGGTGTACAATGAGCAGTTCTTC.

In DNA, the CDR3 is TGTGCCAGCAGCATACAGGGCCCCTATGGCTACACCTTC. Protein sequence: CASSIQGPYGYTF. The chain carries TRBV5-6 and TRBJ1-2, with a possible D match to TRBD1 (6 bases). Germline CDR1 reads SGHDT; CDR2 reads YYEEEE. The CDR3 loop spans 13 amino acids. Trimming removed 4 bases from V and 4 bases from J, with 11 bases in between. The variable domain in full, with the rest retrieved from reference TRBV5-6 and TRBJ1-2, is DAGVTQSPTHLIKTRGQQVTLRCSPKSGHDTVSWYQQALGQGPQFIFQYYEEEERQRGNFPDRFSGHQFPNYSSELNVNALLLGDSALYLCASSIQGPYGYTFGSGTRLTVV.

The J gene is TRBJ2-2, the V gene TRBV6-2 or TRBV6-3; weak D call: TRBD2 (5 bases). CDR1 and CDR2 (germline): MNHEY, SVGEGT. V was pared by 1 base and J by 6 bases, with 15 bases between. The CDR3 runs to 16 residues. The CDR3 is CASSYLRLSMAGELFF. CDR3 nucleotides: TGTGCCAGCAGTTACTTGAGACTATCCATGGCCGGGGAGCTGTTTTTT.

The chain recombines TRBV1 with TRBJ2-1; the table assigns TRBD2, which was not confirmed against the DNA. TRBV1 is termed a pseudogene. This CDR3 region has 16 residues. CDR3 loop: CTSSQDQRVFYNEQFF. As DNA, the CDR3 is TGCACCAGCAGCCAAGATCAGCGGGTATTCTACAATGAGCAGTTCTTC.

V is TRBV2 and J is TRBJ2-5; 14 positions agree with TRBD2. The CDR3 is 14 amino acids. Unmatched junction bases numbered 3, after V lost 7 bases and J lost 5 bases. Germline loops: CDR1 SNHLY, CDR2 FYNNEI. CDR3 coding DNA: TGTGCCAGCACCCGACTAGCGGGGGGGGAGACCCAGTACTTC. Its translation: CASTRLAGGETQYF.

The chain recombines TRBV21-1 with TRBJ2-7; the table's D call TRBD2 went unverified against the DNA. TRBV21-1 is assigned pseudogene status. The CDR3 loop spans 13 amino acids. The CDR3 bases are TGTGCCAGCAGCAAAGACGCGGCCTACGAGCAGTACTTC. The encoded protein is CASSKDAAYEQYF.

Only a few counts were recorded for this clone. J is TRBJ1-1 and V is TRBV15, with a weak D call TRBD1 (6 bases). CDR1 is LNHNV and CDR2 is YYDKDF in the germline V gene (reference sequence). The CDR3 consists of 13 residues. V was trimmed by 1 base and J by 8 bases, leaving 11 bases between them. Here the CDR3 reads CATSRGRQAEAFF. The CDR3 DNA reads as TGTGCCACCAGCAGAGGTAGACAGGCCGAAGCTTTCTTT.

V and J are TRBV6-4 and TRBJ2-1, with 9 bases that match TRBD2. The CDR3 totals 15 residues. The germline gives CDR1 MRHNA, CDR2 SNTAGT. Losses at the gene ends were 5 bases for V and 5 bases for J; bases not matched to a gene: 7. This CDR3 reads CASSPLASGNNEQFF. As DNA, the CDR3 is TGTGCCAGCAGTCCCCTGGCTAGCGGGAACAATGAGCAGTTCTTC.

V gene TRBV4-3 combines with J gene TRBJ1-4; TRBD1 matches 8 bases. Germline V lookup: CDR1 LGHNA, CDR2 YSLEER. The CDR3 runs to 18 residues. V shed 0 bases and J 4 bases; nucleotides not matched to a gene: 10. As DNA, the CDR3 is TGCGCCAGCAGCCAAGACTTATTAGGACAGGGAAGTAATGAAAAACTGTTTTTT. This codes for CASSQDLLGQGSNEKLFF.

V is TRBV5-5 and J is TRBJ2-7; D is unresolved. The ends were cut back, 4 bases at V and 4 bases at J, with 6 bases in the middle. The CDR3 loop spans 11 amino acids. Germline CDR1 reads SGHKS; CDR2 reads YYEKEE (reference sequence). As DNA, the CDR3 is TGTGCCAGCAGCCCCCTTTACGAGCAGTACTTC. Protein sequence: CASSPLYEQYF.

The CDR3 DNA sequence: TGTGCCAGTAGTATACGTGCAGGGGCGGTGAACACTGAAGCTTTCTTT. Translated: CASSIRAGAVNTEAFF. This chain links TRBV19 with TRBJ1-1; possibly TRBD1 for D (6 bases). V was shortened by 2 bases and J by 0 bases, with 13 bases between the two germline ends. Germline values: CDR1 LNHDA, CDR2 SQIVND (reference sequence). The CDR3 consists of 16 residues.

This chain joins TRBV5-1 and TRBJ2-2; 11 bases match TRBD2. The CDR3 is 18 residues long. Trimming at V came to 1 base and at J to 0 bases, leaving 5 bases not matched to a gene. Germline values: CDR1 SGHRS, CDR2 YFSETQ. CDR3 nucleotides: TGCGCCAGCAGCTTGTTGGATAGCGGGGGGGCGAACACCGGGGAGCTGTTTTTT. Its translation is CASSLLDSGGANTGELFF. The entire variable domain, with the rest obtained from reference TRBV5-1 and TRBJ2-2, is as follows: KAGVTQTPRYLIKTRGQQVTLSCSPISGHRSVSWYQQTPGQGLQFLFEYFSETQRNKGNFPGRFSGRQFSNSRSEMNVSTLELGDSALYLCASSLLDSGGANTGELFFGEGSRLTVL.

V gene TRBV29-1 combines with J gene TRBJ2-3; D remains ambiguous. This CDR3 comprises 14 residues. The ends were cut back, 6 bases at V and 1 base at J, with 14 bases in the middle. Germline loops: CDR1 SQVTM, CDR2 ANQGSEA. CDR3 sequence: CSVARPGRTDTQYF. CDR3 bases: TGCAGCGTGGCCCGCCCTGGTCGCACAGATACGCAGTATTTT.

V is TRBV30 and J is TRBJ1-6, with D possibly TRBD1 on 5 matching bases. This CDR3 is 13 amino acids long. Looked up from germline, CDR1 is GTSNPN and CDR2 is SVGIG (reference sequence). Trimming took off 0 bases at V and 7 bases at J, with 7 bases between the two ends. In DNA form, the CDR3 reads TGTGCCTGGAGTGTAAACAGGAATTCACCCCTCCACTTT. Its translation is CAWSVNRNSPLHF.

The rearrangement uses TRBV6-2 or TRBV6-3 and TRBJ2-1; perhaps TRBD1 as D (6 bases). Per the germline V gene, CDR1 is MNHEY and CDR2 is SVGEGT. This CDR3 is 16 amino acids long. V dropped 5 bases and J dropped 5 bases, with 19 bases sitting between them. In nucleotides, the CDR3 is TGTGCCAGCAGTACCACCCGCAGGGGCAGGGACAATGAGCAGTTCTTC. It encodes CASSTTRRGRDNEQFF.

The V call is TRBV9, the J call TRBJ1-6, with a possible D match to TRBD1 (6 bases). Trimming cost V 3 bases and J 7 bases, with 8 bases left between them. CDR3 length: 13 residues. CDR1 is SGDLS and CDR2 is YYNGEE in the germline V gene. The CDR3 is CASSGTANSPLHF. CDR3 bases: TGTGCCAGCAGCGGGACAGCAAATTCACCCCTCCACTTT.

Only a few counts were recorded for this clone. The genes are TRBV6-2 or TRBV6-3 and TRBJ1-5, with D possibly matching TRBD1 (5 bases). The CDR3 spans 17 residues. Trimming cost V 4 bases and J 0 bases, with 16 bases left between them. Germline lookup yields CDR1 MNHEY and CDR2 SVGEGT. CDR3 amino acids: CASSWDPTDYSNQPQHF. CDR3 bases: TGTGCCAGCAGTTGGGATCCGACAGATTATAGCAATCAGCCCCAGCATTTT.

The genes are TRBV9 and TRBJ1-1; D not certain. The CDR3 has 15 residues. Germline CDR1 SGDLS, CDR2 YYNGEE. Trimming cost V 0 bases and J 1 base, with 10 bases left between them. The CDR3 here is CASSVETGKNTEAFF. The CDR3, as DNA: TGTGCCAGCAGCGTAGAAACGGGTAAGAACACTGAAGCTTTCTTT. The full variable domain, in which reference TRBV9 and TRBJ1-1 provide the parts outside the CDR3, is DSGVTQTPKHLITATGQRVTLRCSPRSGDLSVYWYQQSLDQGLQFLIQYYNGEERAKGNILERFSAQQFPDLHSELNLSSLELGDSALYFCASSVETGKNTEAFFGQGTRLTVV.

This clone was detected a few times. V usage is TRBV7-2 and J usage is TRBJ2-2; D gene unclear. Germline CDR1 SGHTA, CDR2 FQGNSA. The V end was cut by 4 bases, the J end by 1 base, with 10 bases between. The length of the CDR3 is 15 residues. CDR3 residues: CASSYPLGNTGELFF. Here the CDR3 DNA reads TGTGCCAGCAGCTACCCTCTAGGGAACACCGGGGAGCTGTTTTTT.

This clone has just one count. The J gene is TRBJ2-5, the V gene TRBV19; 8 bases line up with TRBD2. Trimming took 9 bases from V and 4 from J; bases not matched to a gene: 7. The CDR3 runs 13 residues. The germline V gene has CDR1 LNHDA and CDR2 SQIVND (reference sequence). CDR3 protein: CASGGGRRETQYF. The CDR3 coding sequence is TGTGCCAGCGGGGGGGGTAGGAGAGAGACCCAGTACTTC.

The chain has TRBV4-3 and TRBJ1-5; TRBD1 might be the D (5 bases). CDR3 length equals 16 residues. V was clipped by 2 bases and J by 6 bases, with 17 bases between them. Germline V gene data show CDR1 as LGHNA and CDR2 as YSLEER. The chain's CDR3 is CASSQSLVGGSQPQHF. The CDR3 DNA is TGCGCCAGCAGCCAATCTTTGGTGGGGGGGAGTCAGCCCCAGCATTTT.

CDR3 sequence: CASSQASGGPFSYNEQFF. CDR3 nucleotide sequence: TGCGCCAGCAGCCAAGCTAGCGGGGGCCCATTCTCCTACAATGAGCAGTTCTTC. The V call is TRBV4-1, the J call TRBJ2-1, with 10 bases fitting TRBD2. Trimming removed 1 base from V and 0 bases from J; junction bases left unmatched: 6. This CDR3 has 18 residues. CDR1 MGHRA and CDR2 YSYEKL come from the germline V gene.

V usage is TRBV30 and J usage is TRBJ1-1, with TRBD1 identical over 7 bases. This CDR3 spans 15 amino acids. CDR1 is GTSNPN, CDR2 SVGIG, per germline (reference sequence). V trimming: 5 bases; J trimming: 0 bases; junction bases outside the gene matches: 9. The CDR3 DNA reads TGTGCCTGGCACGATGGCAGGGGGATGAACACTGAAGCTTTCTTT. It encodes CAWHDGRGMNTEAFF.

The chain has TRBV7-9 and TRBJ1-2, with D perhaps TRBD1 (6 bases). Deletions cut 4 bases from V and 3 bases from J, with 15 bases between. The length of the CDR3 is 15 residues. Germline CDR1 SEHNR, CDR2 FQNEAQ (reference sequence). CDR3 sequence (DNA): TGTGCCAGCAGCTCAACCGGGGGGCAGGACTATGGCTACACCTTC. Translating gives CASSSTGGQDYGYTF. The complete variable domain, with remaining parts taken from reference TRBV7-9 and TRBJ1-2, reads DTGVSQNPRHKITKRGQNVTFRCDPISEHNRLYWYRQTLGQGPEFLTYFQNEAQLEKSRLLSDRFSAERPKGSFSTLEIQRTEQGDSAMYLCASSSTGGQDYGYTFGSGTRLTVV.

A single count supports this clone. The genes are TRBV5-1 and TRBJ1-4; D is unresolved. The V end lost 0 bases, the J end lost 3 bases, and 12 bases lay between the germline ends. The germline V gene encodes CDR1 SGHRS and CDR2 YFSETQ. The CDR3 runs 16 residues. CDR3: CASSLEVGTANEKLFF. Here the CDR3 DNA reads TGCGCCAGCAGCTTGGAGGTGGGCACGGCTAATGAAAAACTGTTTTTT.